This TCR beta chain came from a study of blood T cell repertoires in COVID-19. Data came from immunoSEQ multiplex PCR; TCRdb stores just in-frame clones and leaves some out. The sample has a few hundred thousand clones, roughly nine tenths seen once. This clone was counted only a few times. Trimming took 3 bases from V and 8 from J; bases not matched to a gene: 5. CDR3 length equals 13 residues. Germline CDR1 and CDR2: SGHRS and YFSETQ. Adults between about 18 and 95 years of age took part from fewer than 30 US areas. The source is a woman aged 45-65 years who had been exposed to COVID-19. Specimen: PBMCs or T cells enriched from blood (not recorded which). The chain employs TRBV5-1 and TRBJ2-4, with 7 bases that match TRBD1. The DNA for the CDR3 is TGCGCCAGCAGCTGGACAGGTTTGGACATTCAGTACTTC. Its translation: CASSWTGLDIQYF.